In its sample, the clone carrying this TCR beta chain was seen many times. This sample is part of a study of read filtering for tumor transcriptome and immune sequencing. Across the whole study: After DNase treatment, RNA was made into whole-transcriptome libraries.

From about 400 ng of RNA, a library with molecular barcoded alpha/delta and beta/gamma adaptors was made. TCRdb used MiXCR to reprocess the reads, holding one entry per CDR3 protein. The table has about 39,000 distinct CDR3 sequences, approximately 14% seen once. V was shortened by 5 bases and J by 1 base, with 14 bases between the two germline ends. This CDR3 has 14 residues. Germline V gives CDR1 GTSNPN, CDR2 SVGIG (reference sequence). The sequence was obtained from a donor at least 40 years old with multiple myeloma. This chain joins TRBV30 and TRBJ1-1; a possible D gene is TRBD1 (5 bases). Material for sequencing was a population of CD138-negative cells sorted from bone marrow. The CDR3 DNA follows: TGTGCCTGGGAGGAAGGGGCGGGGAACACTGAAGCTTTCTTT. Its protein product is CAWEEGAGNTEAFF.